The clone carrying this T cell receptor beta chain was seen repeatedly, ten times or more. What it binds is unknown. The sample belongs to a study of T cells in Graves' hyperthyroidism and ophthalmopathy. Trimming removed 10 bases at V and 3 bases at J, with 16 bases between. CDR3 length: 13 amino acids. Germline values: CDR1 ENHRY, CDR2 SYGVKD. Amplification of TCR beta CDR3 regions was performed using RNA transcripts as template. First-round RT-PCR with HTBI primers amplified the TCR CDR3 region. TCRdb independently ran MiXCR on the multiplex PCR reads; one entry per CDR3 protein. The sample includes under 450,000 distinct CDR3 sequences, 15% to 19% of them seen just once. Broader study findings: In the analysis, a 13 V-J model separated ophthalmopathy from stable hyperthyroidism. Most clonotypes expanded in the thyroid (above 0.001) were also present in blood.

It was less than 13 ml of fresh peripheral blood that supplied the PBMCs. The chain is built from TRBV10-3 and TRBJ2-7; the D gene is possibly TRBD2 (5 bases). The sequence was obtained from a woman aged 18-35 years with Graves' hyperthyroidism. Sequenced input: blood. In DNA form, the CDR3 reads TGTGCCACCCTACCCGGGGTCGGCTACGAGCAGTACTTC. Protein: CATLPGVGYEQYF.